This T cell receptor (beta chain) stems from a study of regulatory dendritic cells for organ transplantation. Study results and limitations: Memory T cells were less diverse than naive, with memory CD8+ most oligoclonal.

V trimming: 0 bases; J trimming: 3 bases; junction bases outside the gene matches: 4. This CDR3 comprises 15 residues. Looked up from germline, CDR1 is SGHTA and CDR2 is FQGTGA. Sequencing used immunoSEQ multiplex PCR; TCRdb keeps in-frame clones, though not all of them. The sample lists about 21,000 clones; around 86% were seen once. Points on this clone: Antigen: not known.

Allogeneic regulatory or mature dendritic cells were co-cultured for 5 days with CFSE-labeled sorted T cells at 1:10. FACS sorted CD4+ or CD8+ T cells into CD45RA+ naive and CD45RO+ memory. What was sequenced was naive CD4+ T cells from blood cultured with dendritic cells. Subset indicated: CD45RA+ naive T cells. This clonotype originated in a human donor in good health. The V gene is TRBV7-3, the J gene TRBJ2-5; 7 nucleotides agree with TRBD1. The CDR3 region is CASSLTGTVKETQYF. The DNA for the CDR3 is TGTGCCAGCAGCTTAACCGGGACAGTAAAAGAGACCCAGTACTTC. The full variable domain, in which reference TRBV7-3 and TRBJ2-5 provide the parts outside the CDR3, is GAGVSQTPSNKVTEKGKYVELRCDPISGHTALYWYRQSLGQGPEFLIYFQGTGAADDSGLPNDRFFAVRPEGSVSTLKIQRTERGDSAVYLCASSLTGTVKETQYFGPGTRLLVL.